This TCR beta chain derives from a study of T cell changes during pregnancy in multiple sclerosis. Libraries were prepared by immunoSEQ multiplex PCR; TCRdb keeps only in-frame clonotypes and omits some of them. The repertoire includes some 37,000 clones, 70% to 90% of them detected once, and around 11% sits in the top ten. CDR1 SGHVS and CDR2 FQNEAQ come from the germline V gene. This CDR3 contains 15 residues. Trimming cost V 1 base and J 7 bases, with 16 bases left between them. Material: CD8+ T cells from peripheral blood mononuclear cells, obtained in the third trimester of pregnancy. The chain couples TRBV7-8 to TRBJ1-1; D remains unclear. The origin of this receptor is a female donor with multiple sclerosis, enrolled in a pregnancy study. CDR3 protein: CASSLDVRETDEAFF. The DNA of the CDR3 is TGTGCCAGCAGCTTAGATGTGAGGGAAACGGATGAAGCTTTCTTT.